This TCR beta chain stems from a study of identical twins. Study-wide results and limits: Conclusions relied on cross-sectional statistical analysis, not following the same donors. Researchers caution that invariant MAIT and iNKT cells could partly confound zero-insertion analyses.

Comment on this clonotype: The antigen remains unidentified.

TCRdb independently ran MiXCR on the 5' RACE reads; one entry per CDR3 protein. In the table there are hundreds of thousands of distinct CDR3 sequences, 20% to 25% of which are singletons. The CDR3 runs to 12 residues. V lost 4 bases to trimming and J lost 2 bases, with 9 bases between them. Looked up from germline, CDR1 is DFQATT and CDR2 is SNEGSKA (reference sequence). Healthy Caucasian donors formed the entire cohort. In addition, the sample was reused for a study of yellow fever vaccine responses in identical twins.

The sample taken for sequencing was CD4+ T cells sorted from blood. The chain is built from TRBV20-1 and TRBJ2-7; D is unclear. The clonotype was recovered from a woman under 30 in good health. CDR3 residues: CSAMFQTYEQYF. DNA of the CDR3: TGCAGTGCTATGTTCCAAACCTACGAGCAGTACTTC.